This T cell receptor beta chain stems from a study of OX40 agonist ivuxolimab in advanced cancers. Germline V gene lookup returns CDR1 SGHTA and CDR2 FQGNSA. The length of the CDR3 is 15 residues. V was cut by 5 bases and J by 2 bases, with 13 bases left in between. Sequencing was performed with immunoSEQ multiplex PCR; in TCRdb, only in-frame clones are kept and a portion is missing. The table records fewer than 70,000 clones, 87% of them present only once. Enrollment shut out patients with autoimmune disease history or systemic immunosuppression. Sample: CD4+ or CD8+ T cells sorted from blood, taken in a trial of the OX40 agonist ivuxolimab. The sequence was obtained from an adult with an advanced solid tumor such as melanoma, head and neck, liver or kidney cancer. The chain recombines TRBV7-2 with TRBJ1-3; no reliable D call. CDR3 sequence: CASSQVTGTGNTIYF. For the CDR3, the DNA is TGTGCCAGCAGCCAAGTGACGGGTACTGGAAACACCATATATTTT. Together with reference TRBV7-2 and TRBJ1-3, the CDR3 gives the full variable domain: GAGVSQSPSNKVTEKGKDVELRCDPISGHTALYWYRQSLGQGLEFLIYFQGNSAPDKSGLPSDRFSAERTGGSVSTLTIQRTQQEDSAVYLCASSQVTGTGNTIYFGEGSWLTVV.